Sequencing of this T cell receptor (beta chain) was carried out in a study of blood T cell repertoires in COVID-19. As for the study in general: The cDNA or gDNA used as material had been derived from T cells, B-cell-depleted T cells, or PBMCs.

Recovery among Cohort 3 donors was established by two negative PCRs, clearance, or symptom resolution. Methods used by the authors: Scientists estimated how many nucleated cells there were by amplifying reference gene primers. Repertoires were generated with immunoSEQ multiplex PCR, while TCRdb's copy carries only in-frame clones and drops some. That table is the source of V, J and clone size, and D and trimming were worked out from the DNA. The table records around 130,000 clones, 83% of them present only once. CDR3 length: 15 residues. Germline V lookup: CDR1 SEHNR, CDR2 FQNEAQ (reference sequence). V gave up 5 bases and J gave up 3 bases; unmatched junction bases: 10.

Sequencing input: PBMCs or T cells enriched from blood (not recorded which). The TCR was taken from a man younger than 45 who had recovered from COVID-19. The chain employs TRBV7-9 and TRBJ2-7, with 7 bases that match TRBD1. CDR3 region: CASSAGTVNIYEQYF. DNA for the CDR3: TGTGCCAGCAGCGCCGGGACAGTGAATATCTACGAGCAGTACTTC.